One sample yielded the 11 T cell receptor beta chains listed below, sequenced in a study of OX40 agonist ivuxolimab in advanced cancers. The library was generated by the immunoSEQ multiplex PCR assay. TCRdb stores this immuneACCESS table with in-frame sequences only. Part of the clones is absent; in the studies checked, under half of the shortfall reflects unresolved V genes, and no reason is known for the rest. The sample table records roughly 92,000 clones; about 92% of these occur just once. The ten largest clonotypes hold 3.4% of the sample. This sample comprised CD4+ or CD8+ T cells sorted from blood, obtained in a trial of the OX40 agonist ivuxolimab. The origin of the receptors is an adult with an advanced solid tumor such as melanoma, head and neck, liver or kidney cancer.

In its sample, this clone was seen once. The chain is built from TRBV13 and TRBJ1-2; TRBD1 matches 8 bases. The length of the CDR3 is 13 residues. V shed 6 bases and J 7 bases; nucleotides not matched to a gene: 7. Germline CDR1 reads PRHDT; CDR2 reads FYEKMQ (reference sequence). The chain's CDR3 is CASSDPGGFGYTF. The CDR3 DNA reads TGTGCCAGCAGTGACCCAGGGGGCTTTGGCTACACCTTC.

The rearrangement links TRBV11-2 to TRBJ2-7, with D uncertain. V lost 5 bases, J lost 3 bases, and 8 bases lay in between. The germline V gene has CDR1 SGHAT and CDR2 FQNNGV. The CDR3 has 12 amino acids. CDR3 sequence (DNA): TGTGCCAGCAGCGTTCGACTCTACGAGCAGTACTTC. This gives the protein CASSVRLYEQYF.

This clone is medium-sized (0.01 to 0.1%) within its sample. This chain uses TRBV19 with TRBJ2-2; a possible D gene is TRBD2 (5 bases). Germline V CDR1 and CDR2: LNHDA, SQIVND (reference sequence). V lost 3 bases and J lost 3, with 11 bases in between. The CDR3 is 15 amino acids. The CDR3 sequence is CASSIYEGDTGELFF. The CDR3 DNA reads TGTGCCAGTAGTATTTATGAGGGAGACACCGGGGAGCTGTTTTTT.

The chain has TRBV14 and TRBJ1-1, with a possible D match to TRBD1 (5 bases). The V and J ends lost 4 bases and 1 base respectively, with 19 bases between them. Per the germline V gene, CDR1 is SGHDN and CDR2 is FVKESK. The CDR3 totals 17 residues. The CDR3 bases are TGTGCCAGCAGCCCCAGAGGCGGGGGACGGGAGAACACTGAAGCTTTCTTT. Encoded protein: CASSPRGGGRENTEAFF.

The genes are TRBV27 and TRBJ1-2, with 10 bases identical to TRBD1. The germline CDR1 and CDR2 sequences are MNHEY and SMNVEV (reference sequence). V dropped 0 bases and J dropped 7; count of bases not matched to a gene: 2. The CDR3 runs 14 residues. CDR3 in amino acids: CASSLSGTGAGYTF. Here the CDR3 DNA reads TGTGCCAGCAGTTTATCAGGGACAGGGGCTGGCTACACCTTC.

This chain links TRBV11-3 with TRBJ1-5; D not resolved. The CDR3 spans 16 residues. V gave up 5 bases and J gave up 2 bases, with 16 bases separating them. Per germline, CDR1 SGHNT and CDR2 YENEEA. CDR3 sequence: CASSPMRPLGNQPQHF. DNA for the CDR3: TGTGCCAGCAGCCCTATGAGGCCTCTTGGCAATCAGCCCCAGCATTTT.

This rearrangement joins TRBV5-1 to TRBJ2-4; D possibly corresponds to TRBD2 (5 bases). The CDR3 sequence is 16 residues long. Between the trimmed V and J ends, which lost 0 bases and 2 bases, there was a span of 12 bases. CDR1 and CDR2 from the germline V gene are SGHRS and YFSETQ. The CDR3 loop is CASSLVGRGPKNIQYF. The CDR3 DNA sequence: TGCGCCAGCAGCTTGGTGGGGAGAGGCCCCAAAAACATTCAGTACTTC.

The rearrangement joins TRBV4-1 to TRBJ1-2, with 7 bases fitting TRBD1. Germline lookup yields CDR1 MGHRA and CDR2 YSYEKL. The CDR3 covers 14 residues. With V trimmed by 1 base and J by 5 bases, 4 bases remained unmatched. The CDR3 DNA reads TGCGCCAGCAGCCAAGTTGGGACAGCTTATGGCTACACCTTC. This gives the protein CASSQVGTAYGYTF.

The chain links TRBV27 to TRBJ2-7, with TRBD2 as a possible D gene (5 bases). The CDR3 spans 12 residues. Germline assignment: CDR1 MNHEY and CDR2 SMNVEV (reference sequence). Deletions cut 1 base from V and 6 bases from J, with 7 bases between. CDR3 region: CASSLLGSEQYF. DNA for the CDR3: TGTGCCAGCAGTTTATTGGGGAGCGAGCAGTACTTC.

The chain recombines TRBV5-1 with TRBJ2-1; D is unclear. The CDR3 has 11 amino acids. Trimming left V 5 bases short and J 6 bases short, with 6 bases between. Germline CDR1 SGHRS, CDR2 YFSETQ. The CDR3 DNA reads TGCGCCAGCAGTATCAGCAATGAGCAGTTCTTC. Its protein is CASSISNEQFF.

CDR3 in amino acids: CASTSGGSSYNEQFF. The DNA of the CDR3 is TGTGCCAGCACCTCTGGCGGAAGCTCCTACAATGAGCAGTTCTTC. V gene TRBV11-2 combines with J gene TRBJ2-1; D is ambiguous. Germline CDR1 reads SGHAT; CDR2 reads FQNNGV. CDR3 length: 15 residues. The V end lost 7 bases, the J end lost 0 bases, and 13 bases lay between the germline ends.